What follows is one T cell receptor (beta chain) and its context. A much bigger clone sits one base away, suggesting this may be a read error. The investigators amplified TCR beta CDR3 regions from RNA transcripts. The HTBI set primed first-round TCR CDR3 RT-PCR. TCRdb processed the multiplex PCR reads anew with MiXCR; each CDR3 protein has one entry. The table has 650,000 to 800,000 distinct CDR3 sequences, 45% seen once. The data derive from a study of T cells in Graves' hyperthyroidism and ophthalmopathy. The CDR3 is 15 amino acids. CDR1 is SQVTM and CDR2 is ANQGSEA in the germline V gene. Trimming pared 0 bases from V and 0 bases from J, leaving 9 bases between.

The receptor was derived from an adult man with Graves' disease, either hyperthyroidism or ophthalmopathy (not recorded which). The gene calls are TRBV29-1 and TRBJ1-3; TRBD1 is a possible D gene (5 bases). The source material was peripheral blood or thyroid tissue (not recorded which). The CDR3 DNA follows: TGCAGCGTTGAAGATGCGGGGGGCTCTGGAAACACCATATATTTT. Translated, it gives CSVEDAGGSGNTIYF. Based on the CDR3 plus reference TRBV29-1 and TRBJ1-3, the full variable domain is SAVISQKPSRDICQRGTSLTIQCQVDSQVTMMFWYRQQPGQSLTLIATANQGSEATYESGFVIDKFPISRPNLTFSTLTVSNMSPEDSSIYLCSVEDAGGSGNTIYFGEGSWLTVV.